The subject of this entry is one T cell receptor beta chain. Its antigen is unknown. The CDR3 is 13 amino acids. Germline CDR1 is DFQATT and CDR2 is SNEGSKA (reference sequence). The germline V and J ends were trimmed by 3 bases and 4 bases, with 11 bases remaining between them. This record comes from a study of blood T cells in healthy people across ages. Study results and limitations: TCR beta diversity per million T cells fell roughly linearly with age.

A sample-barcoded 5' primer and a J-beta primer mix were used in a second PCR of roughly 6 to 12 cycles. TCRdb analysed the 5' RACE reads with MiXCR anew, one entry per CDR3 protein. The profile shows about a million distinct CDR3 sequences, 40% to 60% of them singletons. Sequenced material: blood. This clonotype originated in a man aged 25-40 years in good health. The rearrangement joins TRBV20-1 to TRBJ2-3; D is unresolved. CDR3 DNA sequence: TGCAGTGCTAGTCCTAGAGACCCAGATACGCAGTATTTT. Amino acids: CSASPRDPDTQYF.